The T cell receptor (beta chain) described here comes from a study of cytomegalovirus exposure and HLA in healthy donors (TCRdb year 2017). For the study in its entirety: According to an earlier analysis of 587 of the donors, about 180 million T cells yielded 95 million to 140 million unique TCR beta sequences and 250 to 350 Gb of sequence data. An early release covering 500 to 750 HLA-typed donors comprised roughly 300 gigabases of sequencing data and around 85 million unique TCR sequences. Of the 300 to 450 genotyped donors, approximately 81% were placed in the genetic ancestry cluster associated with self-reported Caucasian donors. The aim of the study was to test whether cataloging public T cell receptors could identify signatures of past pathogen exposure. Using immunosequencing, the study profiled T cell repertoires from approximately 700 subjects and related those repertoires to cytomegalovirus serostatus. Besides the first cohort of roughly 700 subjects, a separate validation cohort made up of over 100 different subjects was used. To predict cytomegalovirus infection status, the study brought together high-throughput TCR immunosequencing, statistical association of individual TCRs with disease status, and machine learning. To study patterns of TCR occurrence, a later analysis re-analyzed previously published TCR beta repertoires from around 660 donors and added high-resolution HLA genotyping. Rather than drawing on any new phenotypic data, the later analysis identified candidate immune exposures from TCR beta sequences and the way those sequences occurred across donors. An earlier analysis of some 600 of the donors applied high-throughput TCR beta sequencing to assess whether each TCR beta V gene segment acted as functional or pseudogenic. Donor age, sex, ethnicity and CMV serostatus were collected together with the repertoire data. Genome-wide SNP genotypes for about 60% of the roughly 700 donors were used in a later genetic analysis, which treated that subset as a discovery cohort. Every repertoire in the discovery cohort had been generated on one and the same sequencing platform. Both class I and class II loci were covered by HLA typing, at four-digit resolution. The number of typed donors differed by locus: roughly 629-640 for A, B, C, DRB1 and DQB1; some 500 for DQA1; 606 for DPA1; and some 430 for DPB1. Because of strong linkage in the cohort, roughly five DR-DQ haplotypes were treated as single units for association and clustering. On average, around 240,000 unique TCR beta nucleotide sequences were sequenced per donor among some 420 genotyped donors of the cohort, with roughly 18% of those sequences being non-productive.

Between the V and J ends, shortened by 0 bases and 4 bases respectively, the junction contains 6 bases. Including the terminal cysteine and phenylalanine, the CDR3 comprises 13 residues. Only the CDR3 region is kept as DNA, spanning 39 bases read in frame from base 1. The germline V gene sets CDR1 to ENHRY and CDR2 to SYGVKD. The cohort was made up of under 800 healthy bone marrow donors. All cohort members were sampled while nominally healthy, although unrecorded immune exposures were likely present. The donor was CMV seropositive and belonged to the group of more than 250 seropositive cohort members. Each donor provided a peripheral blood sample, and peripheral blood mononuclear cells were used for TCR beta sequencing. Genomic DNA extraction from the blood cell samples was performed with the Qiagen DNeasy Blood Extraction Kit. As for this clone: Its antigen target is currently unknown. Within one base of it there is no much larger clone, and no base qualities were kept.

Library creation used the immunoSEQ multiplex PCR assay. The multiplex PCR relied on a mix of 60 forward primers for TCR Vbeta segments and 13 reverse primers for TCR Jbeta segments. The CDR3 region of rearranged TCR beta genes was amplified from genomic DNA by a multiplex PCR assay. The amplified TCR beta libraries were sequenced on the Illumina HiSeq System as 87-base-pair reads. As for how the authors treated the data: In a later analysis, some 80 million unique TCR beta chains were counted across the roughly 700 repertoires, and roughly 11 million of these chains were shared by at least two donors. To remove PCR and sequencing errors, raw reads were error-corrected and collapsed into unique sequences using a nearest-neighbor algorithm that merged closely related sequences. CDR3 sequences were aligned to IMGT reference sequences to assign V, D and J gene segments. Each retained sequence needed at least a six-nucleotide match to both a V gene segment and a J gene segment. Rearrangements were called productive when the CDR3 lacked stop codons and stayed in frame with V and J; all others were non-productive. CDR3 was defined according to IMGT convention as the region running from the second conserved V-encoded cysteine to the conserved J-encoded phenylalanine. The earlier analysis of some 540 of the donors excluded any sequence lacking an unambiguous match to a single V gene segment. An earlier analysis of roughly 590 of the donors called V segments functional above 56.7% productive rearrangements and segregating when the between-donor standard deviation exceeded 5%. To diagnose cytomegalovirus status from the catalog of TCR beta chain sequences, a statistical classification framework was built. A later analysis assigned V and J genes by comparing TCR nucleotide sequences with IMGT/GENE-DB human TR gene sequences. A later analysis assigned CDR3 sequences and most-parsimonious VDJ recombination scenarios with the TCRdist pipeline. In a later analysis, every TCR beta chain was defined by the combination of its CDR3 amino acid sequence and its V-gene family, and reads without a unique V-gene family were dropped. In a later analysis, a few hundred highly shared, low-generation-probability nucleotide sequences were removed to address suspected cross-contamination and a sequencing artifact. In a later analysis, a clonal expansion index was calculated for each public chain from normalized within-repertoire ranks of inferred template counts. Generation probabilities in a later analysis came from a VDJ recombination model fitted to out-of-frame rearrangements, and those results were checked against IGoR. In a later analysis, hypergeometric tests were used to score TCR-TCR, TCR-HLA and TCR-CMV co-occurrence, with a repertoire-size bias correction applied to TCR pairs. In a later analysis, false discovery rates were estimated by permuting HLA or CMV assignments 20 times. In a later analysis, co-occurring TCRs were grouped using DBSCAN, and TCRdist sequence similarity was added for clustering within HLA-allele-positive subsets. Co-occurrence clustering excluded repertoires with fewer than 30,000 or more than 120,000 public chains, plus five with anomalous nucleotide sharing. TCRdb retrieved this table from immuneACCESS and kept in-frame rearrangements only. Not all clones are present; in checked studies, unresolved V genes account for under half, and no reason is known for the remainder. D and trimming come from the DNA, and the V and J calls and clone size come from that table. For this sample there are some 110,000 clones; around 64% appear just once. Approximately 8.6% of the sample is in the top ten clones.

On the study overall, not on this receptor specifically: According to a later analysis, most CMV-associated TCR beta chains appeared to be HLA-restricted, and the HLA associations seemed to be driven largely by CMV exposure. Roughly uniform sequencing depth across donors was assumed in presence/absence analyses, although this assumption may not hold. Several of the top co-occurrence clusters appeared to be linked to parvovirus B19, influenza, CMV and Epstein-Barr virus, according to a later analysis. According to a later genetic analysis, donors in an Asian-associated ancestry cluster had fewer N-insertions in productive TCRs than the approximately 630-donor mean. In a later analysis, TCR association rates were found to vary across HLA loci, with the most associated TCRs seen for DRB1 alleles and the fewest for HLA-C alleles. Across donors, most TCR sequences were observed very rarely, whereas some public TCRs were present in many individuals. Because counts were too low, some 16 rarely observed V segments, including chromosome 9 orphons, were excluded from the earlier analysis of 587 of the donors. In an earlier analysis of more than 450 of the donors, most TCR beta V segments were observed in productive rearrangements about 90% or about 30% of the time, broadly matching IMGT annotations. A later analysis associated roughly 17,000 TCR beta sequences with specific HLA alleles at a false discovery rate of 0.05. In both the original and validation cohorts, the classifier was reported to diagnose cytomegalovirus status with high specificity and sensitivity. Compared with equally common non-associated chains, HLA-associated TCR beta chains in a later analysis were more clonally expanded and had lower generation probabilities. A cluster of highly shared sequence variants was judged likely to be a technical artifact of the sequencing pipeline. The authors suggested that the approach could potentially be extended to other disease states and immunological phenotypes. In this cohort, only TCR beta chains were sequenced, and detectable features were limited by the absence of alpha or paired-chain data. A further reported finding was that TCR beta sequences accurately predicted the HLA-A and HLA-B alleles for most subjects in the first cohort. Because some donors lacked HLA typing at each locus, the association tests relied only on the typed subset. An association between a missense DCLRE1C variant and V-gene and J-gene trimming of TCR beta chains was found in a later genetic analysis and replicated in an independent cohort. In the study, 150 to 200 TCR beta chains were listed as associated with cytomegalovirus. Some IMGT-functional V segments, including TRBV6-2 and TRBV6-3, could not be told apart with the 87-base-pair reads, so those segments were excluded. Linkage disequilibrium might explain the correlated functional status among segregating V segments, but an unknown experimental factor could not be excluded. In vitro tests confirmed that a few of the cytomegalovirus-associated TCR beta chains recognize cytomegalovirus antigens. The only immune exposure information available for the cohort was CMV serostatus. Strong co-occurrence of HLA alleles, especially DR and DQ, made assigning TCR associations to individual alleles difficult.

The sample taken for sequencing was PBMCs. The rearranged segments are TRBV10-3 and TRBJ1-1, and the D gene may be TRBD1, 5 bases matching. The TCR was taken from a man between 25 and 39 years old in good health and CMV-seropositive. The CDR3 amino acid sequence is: CAISESRGTEAFF. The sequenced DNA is TGTGCCATCAGTGAGTCAAGGGGCACTGAAGCTTTCTTT.